A selection of T cell receptor beta chains follows, all from one sample in a study of blood T cell repertoires in COVID-19. The assay was immunoSEQ multiplex PCR, and TCRdb's table has in-frame clones only and misses some. This sample has some 170,000 clones, with roughly 87% found just once. Sequencing input: peripheral blood. The receptors were gathered from a woman aged 65 to 85 with acute or convalescent COVID-19. Both conserved end residues are trimmed from each CDR3. The order of the fields is clone size, CDR3 length, D gene, V gene, J gene, CDR3 protein. A D gene is named only where the DNA matches it firmly. The listing skips clone size in some rows; elsewhere it reads once, few, many or a size class.

NA	10	TRBD2	TRBV2	TRBJ2-7	AGGLAHYEQY
NA	12	TRBD1	TRBV6-5	TRBJ1-5	ASKETGDYQPQH
NA	14	TRBD1	TRBV30	TRBJ2-1	ACKILTGVIYNEQF
NA	10	NA	TRBV10-3	TRBJ1-1	AISGQNTEAF
NA	15	TRBD2	TRBV7-9	TRBJ2-1	ASSLAPGLESYNEQF
NA	11	NA	TRBV10-2	TRBJ2-7	ASSGASTDEQY
NA	13	TRBD2	TRBV19	TRBJ2-1	ASSTRLASSNEQF
NA	14	TRBD1	TRBV28	TRBJ2-5	ASSSWDRGLQETQY
NA	12	NA	TRBV19	TRBJ1-2	ASSIGGFVYGYT
few	13	NA	TRBV19	TRBJ1-5	ASSIDREKGQPQH
NA	18	TRBD2	TRBV7-6	TRBJ2-2	ASSLALASGGGRGTGELF
NA	13	NA	TRBV9	TRBJ2-5	ASNIGSGTQETQY
once	12	NA	TRBV9	TRBJ2-7	ASSVGDSQYEQY
NA	14	NA	TRBV29-1	TRBJ2-5	SVGRFTGPFQETQY
NA	9	NA	TRBV7-9	TRBJ2-7	ASSRVGEQY
few	14	TRBD1	TRBV5-1	TRBJ1-1	ASSPGQGAVLSEAF
NA	12	TRBD1	TRBV2	TRBJ1-1	ASRDRIMNTEAF